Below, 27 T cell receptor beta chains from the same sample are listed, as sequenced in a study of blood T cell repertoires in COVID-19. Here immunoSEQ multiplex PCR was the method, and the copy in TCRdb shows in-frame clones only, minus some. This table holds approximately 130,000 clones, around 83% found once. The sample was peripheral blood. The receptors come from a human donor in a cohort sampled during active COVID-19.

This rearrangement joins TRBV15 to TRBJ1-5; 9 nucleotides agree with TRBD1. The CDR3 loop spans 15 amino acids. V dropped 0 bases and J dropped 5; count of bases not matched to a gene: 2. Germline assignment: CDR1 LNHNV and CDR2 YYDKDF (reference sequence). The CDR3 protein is CATSRDGTGHQPQHF. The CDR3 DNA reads TGTGCCACCAGCAGAGACGGGACAGGGCATCAGCCCCAGCATTTT.

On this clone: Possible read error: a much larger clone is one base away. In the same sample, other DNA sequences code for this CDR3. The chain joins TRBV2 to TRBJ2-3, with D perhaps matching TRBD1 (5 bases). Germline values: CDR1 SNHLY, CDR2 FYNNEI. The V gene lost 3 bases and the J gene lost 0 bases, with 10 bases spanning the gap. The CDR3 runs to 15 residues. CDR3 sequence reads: CASSDGQGSTDTQYF. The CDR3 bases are TGTGCCAGCAGTGATGGGCAGGGTAGCACAGATACGCAGTATTTT. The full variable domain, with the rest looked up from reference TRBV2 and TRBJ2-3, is EPEVTQTPSHQVTQMGQEVILRCVPISNHLYFYWYRQILGQKVEFLVSFYNNEISEKSEIFDDQFSVERPDGSNFTLKIRSTKLEDSAMYFCASSDGQGSTDTQYFGPGTRLTVL.

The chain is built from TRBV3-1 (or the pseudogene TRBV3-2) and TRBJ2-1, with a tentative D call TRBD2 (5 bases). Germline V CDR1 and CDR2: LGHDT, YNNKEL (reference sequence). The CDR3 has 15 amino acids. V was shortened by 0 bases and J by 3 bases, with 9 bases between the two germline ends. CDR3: CASSQDSGGYNEQFF. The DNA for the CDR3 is TGTGCCAGCAGCCAAGATTCCGGAGGCTACAATGAGCAGTTCTTC.

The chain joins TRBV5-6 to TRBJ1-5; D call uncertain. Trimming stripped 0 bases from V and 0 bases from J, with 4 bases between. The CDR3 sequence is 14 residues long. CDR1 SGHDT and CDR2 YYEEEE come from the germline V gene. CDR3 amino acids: CASSLVNSNQPQHF. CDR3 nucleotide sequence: TGTGCCAGCAGCTTGGTTAATAGCAATCAGCCCCAGCATTTT.

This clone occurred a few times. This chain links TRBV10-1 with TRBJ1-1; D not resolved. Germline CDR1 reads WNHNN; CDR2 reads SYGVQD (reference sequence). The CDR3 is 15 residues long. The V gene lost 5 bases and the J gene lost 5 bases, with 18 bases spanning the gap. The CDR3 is CASSQMRLGGTEAFF. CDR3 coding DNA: TGCGCCAGCAGTCAGATGCGTCTAGGTGGGACTGAAGCTTTCTTT.

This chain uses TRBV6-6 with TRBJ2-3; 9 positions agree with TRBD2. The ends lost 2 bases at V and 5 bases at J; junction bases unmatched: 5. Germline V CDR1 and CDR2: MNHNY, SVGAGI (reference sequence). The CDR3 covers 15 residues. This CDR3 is CASSYGLAGVDTQYF. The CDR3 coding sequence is TGTGCCAGCAGTTACGGGTTAGCGGGAGTAGATACGCAGTATTTT.

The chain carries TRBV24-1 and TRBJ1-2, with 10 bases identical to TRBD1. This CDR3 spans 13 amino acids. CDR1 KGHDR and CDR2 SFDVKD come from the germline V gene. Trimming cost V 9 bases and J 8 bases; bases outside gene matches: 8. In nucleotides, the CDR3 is TGTGCCACCCGAGGAGGACAGGGGGAAGGCTACACCTTC. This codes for CATRGGQGEGYTF.

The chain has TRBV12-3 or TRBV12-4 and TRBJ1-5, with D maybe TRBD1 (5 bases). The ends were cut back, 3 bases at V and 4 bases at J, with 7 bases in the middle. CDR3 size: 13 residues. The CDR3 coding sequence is TGTGCCAGCAGTTTTTCAGGGAATCAGCCCCAGCATTTT. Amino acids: CASSFSGNQPQHF.

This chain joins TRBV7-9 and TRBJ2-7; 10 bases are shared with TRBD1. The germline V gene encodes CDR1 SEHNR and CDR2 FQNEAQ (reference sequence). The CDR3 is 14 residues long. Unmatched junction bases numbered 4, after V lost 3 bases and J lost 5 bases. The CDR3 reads CASSLGGQGDEQYV. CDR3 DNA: TGTGCCAGCAGCTTGGGAGGACAGGGGGACGAGCAGTACGTC.

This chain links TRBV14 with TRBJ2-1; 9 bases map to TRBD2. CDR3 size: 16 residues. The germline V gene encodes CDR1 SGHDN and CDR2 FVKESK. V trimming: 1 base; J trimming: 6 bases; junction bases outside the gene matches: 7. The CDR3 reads CASSQGIGGRANEQFF. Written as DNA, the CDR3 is TGTGCCAGCAGCCAAGGTATTGGCGGGAGGGCCAATGAGCAGTTCTTC.

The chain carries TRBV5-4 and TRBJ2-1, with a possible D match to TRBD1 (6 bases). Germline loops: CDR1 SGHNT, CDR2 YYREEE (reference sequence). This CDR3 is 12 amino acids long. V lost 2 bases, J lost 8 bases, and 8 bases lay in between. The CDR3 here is CASSLQGYEQFF. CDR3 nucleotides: TGTGCCAGCAGCTTACAGGGATATGAGCAGTTCTTC.

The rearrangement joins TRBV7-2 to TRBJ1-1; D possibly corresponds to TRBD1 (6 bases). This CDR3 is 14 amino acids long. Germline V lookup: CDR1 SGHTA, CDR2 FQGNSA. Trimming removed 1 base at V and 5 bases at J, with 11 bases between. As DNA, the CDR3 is TGTGCCAGCAGCTTAGGGGACAAGAGGACTGAAGCTTTCTTT. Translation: CASSLGDKRTEAFF. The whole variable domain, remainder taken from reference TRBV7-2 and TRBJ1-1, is GAGVSQSPSNKVTEKGKDVELRCDPISGHTALYWYRQSLGQGLEFLIYFQGNSAPDKSGLPSDRFSAERTGGSVSTLTIQRTQQEDSAVYLCASSLGDKRTEAFFGQGTRLTVV.

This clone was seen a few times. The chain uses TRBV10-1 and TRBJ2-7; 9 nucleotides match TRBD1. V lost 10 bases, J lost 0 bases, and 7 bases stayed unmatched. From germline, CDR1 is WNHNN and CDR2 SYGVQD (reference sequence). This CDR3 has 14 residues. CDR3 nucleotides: TGCGCCACCACAGGGGGCCTATTCTCCTACGAGCAGTACGTC. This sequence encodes CATTGGLFSYEQYV.

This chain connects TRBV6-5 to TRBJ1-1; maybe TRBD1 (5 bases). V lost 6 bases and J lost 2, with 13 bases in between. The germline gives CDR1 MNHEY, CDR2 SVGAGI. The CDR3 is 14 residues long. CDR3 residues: CASSLYGQNTEAFF. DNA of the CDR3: TGTGCCAGCAGCCTGTATGGACAAAACACTGAAGCTTTCTTT.

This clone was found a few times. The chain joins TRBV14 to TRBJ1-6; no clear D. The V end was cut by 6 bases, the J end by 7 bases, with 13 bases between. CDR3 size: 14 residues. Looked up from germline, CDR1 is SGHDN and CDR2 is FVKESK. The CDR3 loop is CASRPRRENSPLHF. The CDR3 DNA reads TGTGCCAGCAGACCCCGACGGGAAAATTCACCCCTCCACTTT.

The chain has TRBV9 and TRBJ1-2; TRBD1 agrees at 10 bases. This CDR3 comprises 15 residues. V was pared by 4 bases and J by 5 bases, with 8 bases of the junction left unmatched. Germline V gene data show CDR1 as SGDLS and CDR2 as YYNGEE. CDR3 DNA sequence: TGTGCCAGCAGCCTCCTCCGGGACAGGGGTTATGGCTACACCTTC. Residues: CASSLLRDRGYGYTF.

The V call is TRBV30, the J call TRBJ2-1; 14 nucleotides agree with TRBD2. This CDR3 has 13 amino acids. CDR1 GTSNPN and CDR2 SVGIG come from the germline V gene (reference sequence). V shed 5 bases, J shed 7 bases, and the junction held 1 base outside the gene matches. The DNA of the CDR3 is TGTGCCTGGGGGACTAGCGGGGGTAATGAGCAGTTCTTC. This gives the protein CAWGTSGGNEQFF. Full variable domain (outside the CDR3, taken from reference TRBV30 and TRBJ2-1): SQTIHQWPATLVQPVGSPLSLECTVEGTSNPNLYWYRQAAGRGLQLLFYSVGIGQISSEVPQNLSASRPQDRQFILSSKKLLLSDSGFYLCAWGTSGGNEQFFGPGTRLTVL.

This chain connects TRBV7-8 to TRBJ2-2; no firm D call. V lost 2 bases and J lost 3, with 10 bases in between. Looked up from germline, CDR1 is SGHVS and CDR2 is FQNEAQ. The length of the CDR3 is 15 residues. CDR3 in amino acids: CASSLLVRYTGELFF. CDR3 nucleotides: TGTGCCAGCAGCTTATTAGTTCGATACACCGGGGAGCTGTTTTTT.

The CDR3 spells CASSRTMTVTNLPYEQYV. CDR3 sequence (DNA): TGTGCCAGCAGCCGTACCATGACAGTGACAAACCTACCCTACGAGCAGTACGTC. The chain has TRBV11-2 and TRBJ2-7; D may be TRBD1 (5 bases). The CDR3 covers 18 residues. Germline CDR1 SGHAT, CDR2 FQNNGV. The ends were cut back, 5 bases at V and 2 bases at J, with 25 bases in the middle.

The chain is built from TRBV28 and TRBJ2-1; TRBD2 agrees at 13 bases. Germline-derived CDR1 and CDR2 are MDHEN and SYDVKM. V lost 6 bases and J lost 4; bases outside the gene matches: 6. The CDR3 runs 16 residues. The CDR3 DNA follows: TGTGCCAGCAGGGCCACTAGCGGGGGGGATTACAATGAGCAGTTCTTC. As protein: CASRATSGGDYNEQFF.

This chain's CDR3 is CASSPAIIVNLGGTDTQYF. The CDR3 DNA reads TGTGCCAGCAGCCCGGCCATTATCGTAAATTTGGGCGGCACAGATACGCAGTATTTT. This chain connects TRBV7-6 to TRBJ2-3; D is ambiguous. V gave up 5 bases and J gave up 1 base, with 25 bases separating them. This CDR3 region has 19 residues. CDR1 is SGHVS and CDR2 is FNYEAQ in the germline V gene.

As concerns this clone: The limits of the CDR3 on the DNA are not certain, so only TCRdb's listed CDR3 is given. This CDR3 reads CASSFLAGGNQPQHF. The chain is built from TRBV27 and TRBJ1-5; TRBD1 was called by the table and not checked on the DNA. Inclusive of both ends, the CDR3 amounts to 15 amino acids. The germline V gene has CDR1 MNHEY and CDR2 SMNVEV (reference sequence).

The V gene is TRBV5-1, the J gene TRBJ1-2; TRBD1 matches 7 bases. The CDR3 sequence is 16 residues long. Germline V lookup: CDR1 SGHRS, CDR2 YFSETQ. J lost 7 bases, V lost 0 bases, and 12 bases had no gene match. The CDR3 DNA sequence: TGCGCCAGCAGCTTGGCGGGTCTCGTCCAGGGGGGTGGCTACACCTTC. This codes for CASSLAGLVQGGGYTF.

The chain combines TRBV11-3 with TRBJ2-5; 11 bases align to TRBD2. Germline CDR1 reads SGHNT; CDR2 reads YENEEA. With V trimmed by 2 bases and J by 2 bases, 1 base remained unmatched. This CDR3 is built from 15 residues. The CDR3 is CASSLIAGGQETQYF. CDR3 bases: TGTGCCAGCAGCTTAATAGCGGGAGGGCAAGAGACCCAGTACTTC. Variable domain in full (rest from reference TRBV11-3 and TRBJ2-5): EAGVVQSPRYKIIEKKQPVAFWCNPISGHNTLYWYLQNLGQGPELLIRYENEEAVDDSQLPKDRFSAERLKGVDSTLKIQPAELGDSAVYLCASSLIAGGQETQYFGPGTRLLVL.

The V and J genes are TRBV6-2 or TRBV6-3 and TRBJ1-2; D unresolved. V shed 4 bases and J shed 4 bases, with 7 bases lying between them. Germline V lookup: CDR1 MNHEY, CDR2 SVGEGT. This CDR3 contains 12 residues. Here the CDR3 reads CASSSQVYGYTF. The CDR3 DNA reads TGTGCCAGCAGTTCGCAGGTCTATGGCTACACCTTC.

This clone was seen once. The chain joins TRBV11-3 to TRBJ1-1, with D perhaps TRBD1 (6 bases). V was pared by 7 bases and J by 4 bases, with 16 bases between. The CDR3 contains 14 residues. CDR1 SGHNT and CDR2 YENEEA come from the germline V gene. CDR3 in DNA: TGTGCCAGCACCCCAGGTACAGGGCCCACTGAAGCTTTCTTT. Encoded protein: CASTPGTGPTEAFF.

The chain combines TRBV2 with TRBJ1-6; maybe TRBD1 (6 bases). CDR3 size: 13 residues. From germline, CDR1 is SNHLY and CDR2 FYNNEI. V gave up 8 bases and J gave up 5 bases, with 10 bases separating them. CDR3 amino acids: CASRDTNNSPLHF. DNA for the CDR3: TGTGCCAGCCGGGACACCAATAATTCACCCCTCCACTTT. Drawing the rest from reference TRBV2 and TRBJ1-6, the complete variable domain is EPEVTQTPSHQVTQMGQEVILRCVPISNHLYFYWYRQILGQKVEFLVSFYNNEISEKSEIFDDQFSVERPDGSNFTLKIRSTKLEDSAMYFCASRDTNNSPLHFGNGTRLTVT.